This T cell receptor beta chain was sequenced in a study of T cells in Graves' hyperthyroidism and ophthalmopathy. Study as a whole: Before any treatment, at initial diagnosis, peripheral blood was collected. Study-wide findings and caveats: Blood held most thyroid clonotypes expanded above 0.001 frequency.

Researchers took RNA transcripts and amplified the TCR beta CDR3 regions from them. When the TCR CDR3 underwent first-round RT-PCR, the HTBI primer set was used. TCRdb called the multiplex PCR reads again in MiXCR, with one record for every CDR3 protein. The sample yields just under 750,000 distinct CDR3 sequences, over 35% seen once. Exclusion of a patient resulted from uncontrolled infection, other autoimmune disease, pregnancy or lactation. The diagnoses drew upon clinical symptoms, serum thyroxine and TRAb, thyroid ultrasound and orbital computed tomography. Germline V lookup: CDR1 LNHDA, CDR2 SQIVND (reference sequence). V trimming: 9 bases; J trimming: 10 bases; junction bases outside the gene matches: 13. The CDR3 consists of 15 residues. As regards this clonotype: Its antigen remains unknown.

This sequence joins TRBV19 and TRBJ1-6, with 9 bases matching TRBD1. The sample consisted of blood. This receptor was obtained from a woman aged 40 to 50 with Graves' hyperthyroidism. The CDR3: CASSVPGQGRSPLHF. The CDR3 DNA sequence: TGTGCCAGCAGCGTTCCGGGACAGGGACGATCACCCCTCCACTTT. Variable domain in full (rest from reference TRBV19 and TRBJ1-6): DGGITQSPKYLFRKEGQNVTLSCEQNLNHDAMYWYRQDPGQGLRLIYYSQIVNDFQKGDIAEGYSVSREKKESFPLTVTSAQKNPTAFYLCASSVPGQGRSPLHFGNGTRLTVT.